Listed below are T cell receptor beta chains from one sample, sequenced in a study of blood T cells in healthy people across ages. TCRdb recomputed calls from the 5' RACE reads with MiXCR, one row per CDR3 protein. Of about 770,000 distinct CDR3 sequences in the sample, 40% to 50% are singletons; the top ten hold approximately 20%. Specimen: blood. The source is a man aged 55 to 70 in good health. The CDR3 runs from the conserved cysteine through the conserved F or W. The D gene is left open where the match is weak. Not all rows give a size; the values are once, few, many and, for expanded clones, a class.

CDR3 DNA: TGTGCCAGCAGCTTAGGGGGACAAGTCTCCTACGAGCAGTACTTC; CDR3 protein: CASSLGGQVSYEQYF; D gene: -; V gene: TRBV7-2; J gene: TRBJ2-7; clone size: -
CDR3 DNA: TGTGCCAGCAGCTTTATCGAAGAAGGGACAGTCTATGGCTACACCTTC; CDR3 protein: CASSFIEEGTVYGYTF; D gene: TRBD1; V gene: TRBV5-5; J gene: TRBJ1-2; clone size: few
CDR3 DNA: TGTGCCGTACGGCGGGGAGAGATGTATGGCTACACCTTC; CDR3 protein: CAVRRGEMYGYTF; D gene: -; V gene: TRBV6-2/TRBV6-3; J gene: TRBJ1-2; clone size: -
CDR3 DNA: TGTGCCAGCAGTTACCAGGGGGCCAACAATGAGCAGTACTTC; CDR3 protein: CASSYQGANNEQYF; D gene: TRBD1; V gene: TRBV6-6; J gene: TRBJ2-5; clone size: few
CDR3 DNA: TGCAGTGCTAGAAGAGCGAACACTGAAGCTTTCTTT; CDR3 protein: CSARRANTEAFF; D gene: -; V gene: TRBV20-1; J gene: TRBJ1-1; clone size: -
CDR3 DNA: TGCGCCAGCAGCCAGGAGGTGGGGGCCGCAAACGAGCAGTACTTC; CDR3 protein: CASSQEVGAANEQYF; D gene: -; V gene: TRBV4-3; J gene: TRBJ2-7; clone size: -
CDR3 DNA: TGTGCCAGCAGCCGACTAGCGGGGGGGCGAAGCTCCTACGAGCAGTACTTC; CDR3 protein: CASSRLAGGRSSYEQYF; D gene: TRBD2; V gene: TRBV3-1; J gene: TRBJ2-7; clone size: -
CDR3 DNA: TGTGCCAGCAGTTTTGAACAGGGCTACGAGCAGTACTTC; CDR3 protein: CASSFEQGYEQYF; D gene: -; V gene: TRBV12-3/TRBV12-4; J gene: TRBJ2-7; clone size: few
CDR3 DNA: TGTGCCAGCAGTTCCCAGGGGCACGAGTTCTTC; CDR3 protein: CASSSQGHEFF; D gene: -; V gene: TRBV6-2/TRBV6-3; J gene: TRBJ2-1; clone size: -
CDR3 DNA: TGTGCCAGCAGCTTAGCGTCCTGGTCAGAGACCCAGTACTTC; CDR3 protein: CASSLASWSETQYF; D gene: -; V gene: TRBV7-2; J gene: TRBJ2-5; clone size: -
CDR3 DNA: TGCGCCAGCAGGCCCCTACGGGGGGGCCCGTACGAGCAGTACTTC; CDR3 protein: CASRPLRGGPYEQYF; D gene: TRBD2; V gene: TRBV5-1; J gene: TRBJ2-7; clone size: -
CDR3 DNA: TGTGCCAGCAGCCCGGGACAGGGGGCGCAGACCTCACCCCTCCACTTT; CDR3 protein: CASSPGQGAQTSPLHF; D gene: TRBD1; V gene: TRBV5-4; J gene: TRBJ1-6; clone size: -
CDR3 DNA: TGTGCCAGCAGCTTAGACCTAATAGCGATTAGCTCCTACGAGCAGTACTTC; CDR3 protein: CASSLDLIAISSYEQYF; D gene: -; V gene: TRBV11-2; J gene: TRBJ2-7; clone size: few
CDR3 DNA: TGTGCCAGCAAAAAACACGGGACTAGCGGGGGGGCCGTAGGTACGCAGTATTTT; CDR3 protein: CASKKHGTSGGAVGTQYF; D gene: TRBD2; V gene: TRBV27; J gene: TRBJ2-3; clone size: -
CDR3 DNA: TGTGCCAGCAGCGAGAGACTAGCGGGTAGCTCTGGGGCCAACGTCCTGACTTTC; CDR3 protein: CASSERLAGSSGANVLTF; D gene: TRBD2; V gene: TRBV7-2; J gene: TRBJ2-6; clone size: -
CDR3 DNA: TGCAGTGCTAACAGTGCCCGGGGACAGGGGTTAGGGAGCAATCAGCCCCAGCATTTT; CDR3 protein: CSANSARGQGLGSNQPQHF; D gene: TRBD1; V gene: TRBV20-1; J gene: TRBJ1-5; clone size: -
CDR3 DNA: TGTGCCAGCAGTCCGGGGCCGGATGAAAAACTGTTTTTT; CDR3 protein: CASSPGPDEKLFF; D gene: -; V gene: TRBV12-3/TRBV12-4; J gene: TRBJ1-4; clone size: few
CDR3 DNA: TGTGCCAGCAGCCTAGTCCCGACAGGCTCGGGTGAAAAACTGTTTTTT; CDR3 protein: CASSLVPTGSGEKLFF; D gene: -; V gene: TRBV14; J gene: TRBJ1-4; clone size: few
CDR3 DNA: TGCGCCAGCAGCGTCGGGACAGGGGGGCTTTTAGATCGTGACACTGAAGCTTTCTTT; CDR3 protein: CASSVGTGGLLDRDTEAFF; D gene: TRBD1; V gene: TRBV5-1; J gene: TRBJ1-1; clone size: -
CDR3 DNA: TGTGCCAGCAGCCGAGGACAGTCTGGGGCCAACGTCCTGACTTTC; CDR3 protein: CASSRGQSGANVLTF; D gene: -; V gene: TRBV3-1; J gene: TRBJ2-6; clone size: -
CDR3 DNA: TGCAGTGCTAGGCAGGGCAGGGGGGGCAAAGAGACCCAGTACTTC; CDR3 protein: CSARQGRGGKETQYF; D gene: -; V gene: TRBV20-1; J gene: TRBJ2-5; clone size: few
CDR3 DNA: TGCAGTGCTAGAGAGGCAGGTTTCGGCATTCAGTACTTC; CDR3 protein: CSAREAGFGIQYF; D gene: -; V gene: TRBV20-1; J gene: TRBJ2-4; clone size: -
CDR3 DNA: TGTGCCAGCAGCCGAGCCCCGACAGATACTAATGAAAAACTGTTTTTT; CDR3 protein: CASSRAPTDTNEKLFF; D gene: -; V gene: TRBV7-2; J gene: TRBJ1-4; clone size: -
CDR3 DNA: TGTGCCAGCAGCTCCGGACAGCCCTATGGCTACACCTTC; CDR3 protein: CASSSGQPYGYTF; D gene: -; V gene: TRBV7-8; J gene: TRBJ1-2; clone size: -
CDR3 DNA: TGTGCCAGCAGCCGACGGGTGGGACAGGGGGCGGAGACCCAGTACTTC; CDR3 protein: CASSRRVGQGAETQYF; D gene: TRBD1; V gene: TRBV7-2; J gene: TRBJ2-5; clone size: -
CDR3 DNA: TGTGCCAGCAGCTTGAGTCTGTCAGGGGGTTTTGGCACTGAAGCTTTCTTT; CDR3 protein: CASSLSLSGGFGTEAFF; D gene: TRBD1; V gene: TRBV5-5; J gene: TRBJ1-1; clone size: -
CDR3 DNA: TGTGCCAGCAGCCGCATGGGGGGAGACAGGAGTAGCAATCAGCCCCAGCATTTT; CDR3 protein: CASSRMGGDRSSNQPQHF; D gene: -; V gene: TRBV12-3/TRBV12-4; J gene: TRBJ1-5; clone size: -
CDR3 DNA: TGTGCCAGCCAAGGGAGATCTCCCTCAGATACGCAGTATTTT; CDR3 protein: CASQGRSPSDTQYF; D gene: -; V gene: TRBV6-5; J gene: TRBJ2-3; clone size: few
CDR3 DNA: TGTGCCAGCCCCCCCGAGGAGCCCGGTCGGGAGACCCAGTACTTC; CDR3 protein: CASPPEEPGRETQYF; D gene: -; V gene: TRBV25-1; J gene: TRBJ2-5; clone size: few
CDR3 DNA: TGCAGTGCTAGTGTGGAAGGGGGCTACAATGAGCAGTTCTTC; CDR3 protein: CSASVEGGYNEQFF; D gene: -; V gene: TRBV20-1; J gene: TRBJ2-1; clone size: -
CDR3 DNA: TGTGCCAGCAGCGACAGGGATGGAATAGAGCAGTACTTC; CDR3 protein: CASSDRDGIEQYF; D gene: -; V gene: TRBV9; J gene: TRBJ2-5; clone size: -
CDR3 DNA: TGCAGTGCTAGTTCTTTAACCATACAGCGTCACAGCTCCTACAATGAGCAGTACTTC; CDR3 protein: CSASSLTIQRHSSYNEQYF; D gene: -; V gene: TRBV20-1; J gene: TRBJ2-7; clone size: few
CDR3 DNA: TGTGCCAGCAGCACGGTCTCGATGTCAGGCTACACCTTC; CDR3 protein: CASSTVSMSGYTF; D gene: -; V gene: TRBV27; J gene: TRBJ1-2; clone size: few
CDR3 DNA: TGTGCCAGCAGCCCCCTGTACCAAGAGACCCAGTACTTC; CDR3 protein: CASSPLYQETQYF; D gene: -; V gene: TRBV7-9; J gene: TRBJ2-5; clone size: few
CDR3 DNA: TGTGCCTGGAGTCCCTCGTGGTGTCAGCCCCAGCATTTT; CDR3 protein: CAWSPSWCQPQHF; D gene: -; V gene: TRBV30; J gene: TRBJ1-5; clone size: -
CDR3 DNA: TGTGCCAGCAGCTTGCTCTGGGACACTGAAGCTTTCTTT; CDR3 protein: CASSLLWDTEAFF; D gene: -; V gene: TRBV7-2; J gene: TRBJ1-1; clone size: many
CDR3 DNA: TGCAGTGCCACCGGGGCCAAAAACATTCAGTACTTC; CDR3 protein: CSATGAKNIQYF; D gene: -; V gene: TRBV20-1; J gene: TRBJ2-4; clone size: -
CDR3 DNA: TGTGCCAGCAGCCAAGAGGGAGGGAACAATGAGCAGTTCTTC; CDR3 protein: CASSQEGGNNEQFF; D gene: TRBD2; V gene: TRBV4-2; J gene: TRBJ2-1; clone size: -
CDR3 DNA: TGCAGCGGCAGGAGGAGCGACGGGAGAGATACGCAGTATTTT; CDR3 protein: CSGRRSDGRDTQYF; D gene: -; V gene: TRBV29-1; J gene: TRBJ2-3; clone size: few
CDR3 DNA: TGTGCCAGCAGCAGACAGGGGGCCGCAGATACGCAGTATTTT; CDR3 protein: CASSRQGAADTQYF; D gene: TRBD1; V gene: TRBV7-2; J gene: TRBJ2-3; clone size: -
CDR3 DNA: TGCGCCAGCAGCTCTAGCGGGGAAACGCAGTATTTT; CDR3 protein: CASSSSGETQYF; D gene: TRBD2; V gene: TRBV28; J gene: TRBJ2-3; clone size: many
CDR3 DNA: TGTGCCAGCACCCCGGGACTGAACACAGATACGCAGTATTTT; CDR3 protein: CASTPGLNTDTQYF; D gene: -; V gene: TRBV2; J gene: TRBJ2-3; clone size: -
CDR3 DNA: TGTGCCAGCAGTCCAGGGGCAATGGGTGGCTACACCTTC; CDR3 protein: CASSPGAMGGYTF; D gene: -; V gene: TRBV12-3/TRBV12-4; J gene: TRBJ1-2; clone size: few
CDR3 DNA: TGTGCTAGCAGCCCACACCCGGAGGGGACCCAGTACTTC; CDR3 protein: CASSPHPEGTQYF; D gene: -; V gene: TRBV7-7; J gene: TRBJ2-5; clone size: -
CDR3 DNA: TGCGCCAGCACTATGGGGGTCAGCTCCTACAATGAGCAGTTCTTC; CDR3 protein: CASTMGVSSYNEQFF; D gene: -; V gene: TRBV5-1; J gene: TRBJ2-1; clone size: -
CDR3 DNA: TGCAGTGTTCCGGACAGGGGGGACAATGAGCAGTACTTC; CDR3 protein: CSVPDRGDNEQYF; D gene: TRBD1; V gene: TRBV20-1; J gene: TRBJ2-7; clone size: -
CDR3 DNA: TGCAGCGTGTACAGTGGGGGAGCTGAAGCTTTCTTT; CDR3 protein: CSVYSGGAEAFF; D gene: -; V gene: TRBV29-1; J gene: TRBJ1-1; clone size: few
CDR3 DNA: TGCGCCAGCAGCCAAGAGACGGGAGGATGGGGGCTACCACACAATGAGCAGTTCTTC; CDR3 protein: CASSQETGGWGLPHNEQFF; D gene: -; V gene: TRBV4-1; J gene: TRBJ2-1; clone size: few
CDR3 DNA: TGTGCCAGCAGTTACTCGACAGCGGGGGGTTACAATGAGCAGTTCTTC; CDR3 protein: CASSYSTAGGYNEQFF; D gene: TRBD2; V gene: TRBV6-2/TRBV6-3; J gene: TRBJ2-1; clone size: once
CDR3 DNA: TGCGCCAGCACCGGGACTAGCGGGGGGGCCGGAGAGACCCAGTACTTC; CDR3 protein: CASTGTSGGAGETQYF; D gene: TRBD2; V gene: TRBV5-1; J gene: TRBJ2-5; clone size: -
CDR3 DNA: TGCAGTGCTGTAGACAGGCTCCAGCCCCAGCATTTT; CDR3 protein: CSAVDRLQPQHF; D gene: -; V gene: TRBV20-1; J gene: TRBJ1-5; clone size: -
CDR3 DNA: TGTGCCAGCAGTTATGACAGGGGCAATGAGCAGTTCTTC; CDR3 protein: CASSYDRGNEQFF; D gene: TRBD1; V gene: TRBV6-5; J gene: TRBJ2-1; clone size: -
CDR3 DNA: TGCGCCAGCAGCCCCGGGACATACGGTAATGAAAAACTGTTTTTT; CDR3 protein: CASSPGTYGNEKLFF; D gene: -; V gene: TRBV5-1; J gene: TRBJ1-4; clone size: -
CDR3 DNA: TGTGCCAGCAGAACAGGGGGCCCCTACGAGCAGTACTTC; CDR3 protein: CASRTGGPYEQYF; D gene: TRBD1; V gene: TRBV6-5; J gene: TRBJ2-7; clone size: -
CDR3 DNA: TGTGCCAGCAGCTTGGGAACAGGGGGCCTCCGACAGAACGGGGAGACCCAGTACTTC; CDR3 protein: CASSLGTGGLRQNGETQYF; D gene: TRBD1; V gene: TRBV5-5; J gene: TRBJ2-5; clone size: -
CDR3 DNA: TGTGCCAGCAGTTTTAAGCGGGGGGGCCTTGAGACCCAGTACTTC; CDR3 protein: CASSFKRGGLETQYF; D gene: TRBD2; V gene: TRBV27; J gene: TRBJ2-5; clone size: -
CDR3 DNA: TGTGCCAGCAGCGCCAGACTACAGGGGAATGAGCAGTACTTC; CDR3 protein: CASSARLQGNEQYF; D gene: TRBD1; V gene: TRBV9; J gene: TRBJ2-5; clone size: once
CDR3 DNA: TGTGTCAGCAGCAAGACGTATGGGACCTGGGAGCAGTACTTC; CDR3 protein: CVSSKTYGTWEQYF; D gene: -; V gene: TRBV7-8; J gene: TRBJ2-5; clone size: -
CDR3 DNA: TGCAGTGCTAGAGACACCGGCCTCCAGGGGACAGATACGCAGTATTTT; CDR3 protein: CSARDTGLQGTDTQYF; D gene: -; V gene: TRBV20-1; J gene: TRBJ2-3; clone size: few
CDR3 DNA: TGTGCCAGCAGTTCCTTAAGACAGCTTACAACCTACGAGCAGTACTTC; CDR3 protein: CASSSLRQLTTYEQYF; D gene: -; V gene: TRBV6-2/TRBV6-3; J gene: TRBJ2-7; clone size: -